This T cell receptor beta chain is drawn from a study of T cell repertoires in aging, cancer and after chemotherapy (dated by TCRdb to between 2018 and 2021). Some background on the complete study: Donors spanned six age groups from 30 or younger to 70 or older, with at least three individuals per group. Healthy donor control TCR repertoires were recorded over several months to years and showed clear clonal overlap across re-sampling. The complete dataset included 8 million to 9.5 million TCR reads. Peripheral blood TCR beta repertoires from healthy donors and cancer patients were profiled to examine immunoaging and T cell reconstitution after chemotherapy. Alongside fewer than 100 healthy donors serving as a reference group, the cohort included over 200 cancer patients, of whom 90 to 94 had hematological cancers and about 130 had solid cancers.

A word on this clonotype: Its antigen target is currently unknown. An end of the junction differs from the germline gene, which may be a read error.

The CDR3 goes from the cysteine to the phenylalanine over 14 residues. The kept DNA is CDR3 alone, 42 bases in frame from the first base. Overall study results and their limits: In both cancer cohorts, the median generation probability rose over the chemotherapy interval, which suggests that the repertoire was reconstituted through rebound thymic output. According to the authors, the repertoire data do not allow conclusions to be drawn about immunological memory after chemotherapy. In healthy donors, the decline in TCR diversity with age was mainly due to loss of richness, whereas in cancer patients loss of evenness also played a role. Compared with age-matched healthy donors, untreated patients with hematological or solid cancers had significantly lower TCR diversity and higher clonality in blood.

TCR beta rearrangements were amplified from genomic DNA extracted from peripheral blood rather than from sorted cells or RNA. Using a mixed TRB-A/B primer pool, multiplex touch-down PCR amplified rearranged TRB sequences covering the V, D and J segments. Two consecutive PCR reactions with Phusion HS II polymerase added Illumina adapters and sample indices to the amplicons. Amplicons were gel-purified with the NucleoSpin Gel and PCR Clean-up kit, then checked with Qubit and an Agilent 2100 Bioanalyzer. Libraries were sequenced on an Illumina MiSeq using 600-cycle, single-indexed, paired-end runs. Per the original workflow: Processing of the TRB sequences was carried out with MiXCR versions 2.12 and 3.0.5. A clone was defined as each unique CDR3 nucleotide sequence, and only productive sequences supported by at least two reads were kept. The repertoire metrics were Shannon diversity, evenness, clonality (defined as one minus evenness), and alpha-parameterized diversity profiles covering alpha 0 to 5. The IGoR algorithm was used to calculate generation probabilities for clones in the paired samples taken before and after chemotherapy. TCRdb took the public reads, trimmed them with fastp at Q25, ran MiXCR for clone calling and kept in-frame beta chains. Rows with one shared CDR3 protein collapse into an entry with the most common genes and DNA. V and J calls and clone size were set by TCRdb, not the authors. The sample table contains about 10,000 distinct CDR3 sequences; only one count was recorded for about two fifths of them. The ten largest clones add up to roughly a tenth of the sample.

Sequenced input: blood. This sequence uses TRBV12-3 or TRBV12-4 and TRBJ2-7, with the D gene uncertain. The TCR was taken from a human donor in good health. The CDR3 has the sequence CASSPGALPYKQYF. In nucleotides, the sequence is TGTGCCAGCAGCCCAGGAGCCCTACCCTACAAGCAGTACTTC.